A single sample is the source of the 26 T cell receptor beta chains below, sequenced in a study of CD8+ T cells in alopecia areata. Reverse transcribed after extraction, RNA yielded cDNA as the sequencing template. The repertoire was sequenced with immunoSEQ multiplex PCR; TCRdb's copy has only in-frame clones and lacks some. The sample lists about 110,000 clones, 55% to 70% occurring once. Sequencing was carried out using NKG2D-low CD8+ T cells sorted from blood. The receptor source for this set is a human donor with alopecia areata.

The rearrangement links TRBV25-1 to TRBJ2-1; 7 nucleotides align to TRBD1. The CDR3 totals 16 residues. Trimming cost V 1 base and J 10 bases; bases outside gene matches: 13. Germline V gene sequence: CDR1 MGHDK, CDR2 SYGVNS. The CDR3 DNA reads as TGTGCCAGCAGTGAATCGCATAGGACAGGCCCCCCCGAGCAGTTCTTC. Protein: CASSESHRTGPPEQFF.

The genes are TRBV4-1 and TRBJ2-7, with 8 nucleotides matching TRBD2. CDR1 is MGHRA, CDR2 YSYEKL, per germline. J lost 7 bases, V lost 1 base, and 6 bases had no gene match. This CDR3 spans 14 amino acids. The CDR3 sequence: CASSQVRLAGEQYF. The DNA for the CDR3 is TGCGCCAGCAGCCAAGTGAGGCTAGCGGGTGAGCAGTACTTC.

This clone was seen only a few times. The chain uses TRBV7-3 and TRBJ2-1, with 8 bases that match TRBD2. The J segment lost 2 bases and the V segment lost 2 bases, leaving 2 bases of the junction unmatched. The CDR3 extends over 15 amino acids. Germline V gene sequence: CDR1 SGHTA, CDR2 FQGTGA. CDR3 amino acids: CASSLGGGTYNEQFF. CDR3 sequence (DNA): TGTGCCAGCAGCTTAGGCGGGGGGACCTACAATGAGCAGTTCTTC.

This chain connects TRBV11-2 to TRBJ2-7; no clear D. The CDR3 is 12 residues long. Germline CDR1 and CDR2: SGHAT and FQNNGV. Trimming took off 3 bases at V and 6 bases at J, with 9 bases between the two ends. CDR3 region: CASSFPQREQYF. The CDR3 DNA is TGTGCCAGCAGCTTCCCCCAGCGCGAGCAGTACTTC.

This clone was observed a few times. The rearrangement links TRBV13 to TRBJ1-1; D is unresolved. The CDR3 is made up of 12 amino acids. V shed 9 bases and J shed 5 bases, with 13 bases lying between them. Germline V gene data show CDR1 as PRHDT and CDR2 as FYEKMQ (reference sequence). The CDR3 sequence: CASTNGRTEAFF. For the CDR3, the DNA is TGTGCCAGTACAAATGGTAGGACTGAAGCTTTCTTT.

The rearrangement links TRBV5-4 to TRBJ2-2, with 7 nucleotides matching TRBD2. This CDR3 has 17 residues. The germline V gene encodes CDR1 SGHNT and CDR2 YYREEE (reference sequence). V shed 0 bases, J shed 4 bases, and the junction held 9 bases outside the gene matches. The CDR3 DNA reads TGTGCCAGCAGCTTGGTAGGCGGGAGTGAGGGCACCGGGGAGCTGTTTTTT. Protein: CASSLVGGSEGTGELFF. Drawing the rest from reference TRBV5-4 and TRBJ2-2, the complete variable domain is ETGVTQSPTHLIKTRGQQVTLRCSSQSGHNTVSWYQQALGQGPQFIFQYYREEENGRGNFPPRFSGLQFPNYSSELNVNALELDDSALYLCASSLVGGSEGTGELFFGEGSRLTVL.

Worth noting for this clone: The same CDR3 arises from other DNA sequences in this sample as well. The chain combines TRBV5-6 with TRBJ1-1; D remains ambiguous. This CDR3 has 12 amino acids. V was clipped by 0 bases and J by 5 bases, with 5 bases between them. The germline gives CDR1 SGHDT, CDR2 YYEEEE. The CDR3 sequence is CASSLGSTEAFF. The DNA for the CDR3 is TGTGCCAGCAGCTTGGGTTCTACTGAAGCTTTCTTT.

This chain uses TRBV29-1 with TRBJ2-1, with D unresolved. This CDR3 region has 11 residues. V gave up 4 bases and J gave up 4 bases, with 5 bases separating them. From germline, CDR1 is SQVTM and CDR2 ANQGSEA. The DNA of the CDR3 is TGCAGCGTTGTGGATTACAATGAGCAGTTCTTC. Translated, it gives CSVVDYNEQFF.

The rearrangement uses TRBV4-1 and TRBJ2-7, with a possible D match to TRBD1 (6 bases). Germline V gives CDR1 MGHRA, CDR2 YSYEKL. There are 16 residues in the CDR3. Deletions cut 1 base from V and 3 bases from J, with 16 bases between. The CDR3 reads CASSQAGPGQDYEQYF. CDR3 in DNA: TGCGCCAGCAGCCAAGCGGGACCGGGACAAGACTACGAGCAGTACTTC.

The chain couples TRBV7-3 to TRBJ2-1; weak D call: TRBD2 (5 bases). Germline V gene data show CDR1 as SGHTA and CDR2 as FQGTGA. The CDR3 consists of 13 residues. The V and J ends lost 5 bases and 7 bases respectively, with 12 bases between them. Here the CDR3 reads CASSLPGVNEQFF. For the CDR3, the DNA is TGTGCCAGCAGCCTACCCGGGGTAAATGAGCAGTTCTTC.

V usage is TRBV18 and J usage is TRBJ2-1; 11 nucleotides agree with TRBD2. Germline CDR1 is KGHSH and CDR2 is LQKENI. V lost 6 bases and J lost 11; bases outside the gene matches: 15. This CDR3 is 16 amino acids long. CDR3 sequence: CASSPFDLAGGEQQFF. In DNA form, the CDR3 reads TGTGCCAGCTCCCCCTTCGACCTAGCGGGAGGTGAACAGCAGTTCTTC.

This clone has more than one count but fewer than ten. V and J are TRBV7-9 and TRBJ2-7; 7 positions agree with TRBD2. J was trimmed by 7 bases and V by 6 bases; bases with no gene match: 9. This CDR3 contains 13 residues. Germline V gives CDR1 SEHNR, CDR2 FQNEAQ (reference sequence). The CDR3, as DNA: TGTGCCAGCAGTATCGGGACTACGCAAGAGCAGTACTTC. Translation: CASSIGTTQEQYF.

This clone was recorded a few times. This chain connects TRBV13 to TRBJ2-7; 11 nucleotides line up with TRBD1. The length of the CDR3 is 13 residues. Germline V gives CDR1 PRHDT, CDR2 FYEKMQ (reference sequence). Trimming took 4 bases from V and 6 from J; bases not matched to a gene: 2. The CDR3 region has the DNA TGTGCCAGCAGCTCCGGGACAGGGGGCGAGCAGTACTTC. Protein sequence: CASSSGTGGEQYF.

In the case of this clone: Other nucleotide sequences from this sample produce the same CDR3. The chain joins TRBV27 to TRBJ2-7; D is unclear. V dropped 5 bases and J dropped 4 bases, with 12 bases sitting between them. From germline, CDR1 is MNHEY and CDR2 SMNVEV (reference sequence). The CDR3 extends over 13 amino acids. The CDR3 DNA reads as TGTGCCAGCAGTCCCCGGGCCTCATACGAGCAGTACTTC. Protein: CASSPRASYEQYF.

The genes are TRBV5-1 and TRBJ2-7, with 7 bases fitting TRBD1. The CDR3 has 15 residues. Germline loops: CDR1 SGHRS, CDR2 YFSETQ. With V trimmed by 6 bases and J by 4 bases, 13 bases remained unmatched. In DNA, the CDR3 is TGCGCCAGCACAAATCCCGACGAGGGGGCATACGAGCAGTACTTC. Residues: CASTNPDEGAYEQYF.

This clone occurred a few times. CDR3 DNA sequence: TGTGCCAGCAGCCTGGGACTAGCGGCCGGGGAGCTGTTTTTT. Translated: CASSLGLAAGELFF. V and J are TRBV13 and TRBJ2-2; 11 bases align to TRBD2. The CDR3 is made up of 14 amino acids. V shed 5 bases, J shed 6 bases, and the junction held 2 bases outside the gene matches. Germline V lookup: CDR1 PRHDT, CDR2 FYEKMQ (reference sequence).

This clone occurred once. V gene TRBV25-1 combines with J gene TRBJ2-1; D is perhaps TRBD1 (7 bases). V was shortened by 4 bases and J by 7 bases, with 14 bases between the two germline ends. The CDR3 has 14 residues. Germline CDR1 reads MGHDK; CDR2 reads SYGVNS. CDR3 region: CASSAGGSGNEQFF. The DNA for the CDR3 is TGTGCCAGCAGTGCAGGGGGGTCGGGGAATGAGCAGTTCTTC.

The rearrangement joins TRBV7-9 to TRBJ1-5, with TRBD1 as a possible D gene (5 bases). The CDR3 covers 14 residues. CDR1 SEHNR and CDR2 FQNEAQ come from the germline V gene (reference sequence). The V end lost 5 bases, the J end lost 3 bases, and 11 bases lay between the germline ends. CDR3 sequence reads: CASSPDSFNQPQHF. DNA for the CDR3: TGTGCCAGCAGCCCTGACAGCTTCAATCAGCCCCAGCATTTT.

This clone was counted between two and nine times. The V and J genes are TRBV6-5 and TRBJ2-7, with 7 bases matching TRBD1. Trimming took 2 bases from V and 5 from J; bases not matched to a gene: 3. This CDR3 is built from 13 residues. Germline assignment: CDR1 MNHEY and CDR2 SVGAGI. The CDR3 DNA reads TGTGCCAGCAGTTACGGGCAGGGGGACGAGCAGTACTTC. This gives the protein CASSYGQGDEQYF.

This clone was counted between two and nine times. The chain employs TRBV7-6 and TRBJ2-1; no clear D gene. The CDR3 runs 14 residues. Germline CDR1 SGHVS, CDR2 FNYEAQ. V gave up 0 bases and J gave up 5 bases, with 8 bases separating them. The CDR3 is CASSLAISNNEQFF. For the CDR3, the DNA is TGTGCCAGCAGCTTAGCGATTAGCAACAATGAGCAGTTCTTC.

This clone was detected a few times. The chain has TRBV29-1 and TRBJ2-7, with D perhaps assigned TRBD1 or TRBD2 (5 bases each). Germline-derived CDR1 and CDR2 are SQVTM and ANQGSEA. V was cut by 6 bases and J by 6 bases, with 12 bases left in between. This CDR3 is built from 11 residues. CDR3 amino acids: CSVHKGPEQYF. The CDR3 DNA is TGCAGCGTACATAAGGGACCCGAGCAGTACTTC.

Concerning this clone: The CDR3 does not end in the conserved phenylalanine or tryptophan, so this is likely a read error. This chain joins TRBV30 and TRBJ1-1; D is undetermined. CDR1 and CDR2 from the germline V gene are GTSNPN and SVGIG (reference sequence). V lost 0 bases, J lost 0 bases, and 8 bases lay in between. The CDR3 consists of 14 residues. CDR3 nucleotide sequence: TGTGCCTGGAGTGTAACAGACATGAACACTGAAGCTTTCCTT. It is translated as CAWSVTDMNTEAFL.

In its sample, this clone was seen a few times. The chain recombines TRBV5-6 with TRBJ2-3, with D perhaps being TRBD1 or TRBD2 (5 bases each). Trimming pared 2 bases from V and 6 bases from J, leaving 19 bases between. CDR3 length: 16 amino acids. Germline V gene lookup returns CDR1 SGHDT and CDR2 YYEEEE. CDR3 nucleotides: TGTGCCAGCAGCTTTCCCTCCTCAGGGAGTGCGGATACGCAGTATTTT. This gives the protein CASSFPSSGSADTQYF.

The chain links TRBV19 to TRBJ1-3; tentatively, D is TRBD1 (5 bases). The germline V and J ends were trimmed by 9 bases and 3 bases, with 15 bases remaining between them. CDR3 size: 14 residues. Per germline, CDR1 LNHDA and CDR2 SQIVND (reference sequence). Here the CDR3 DNA reads TGTGCCAGCAGCCTAGGGGATTATGGAAACACCATATATTTT. It is translated as CASSLGDYGNTIYF. Full variable domain (outside the CDR3, taken from reference TRBV19 and TRBJ1-3): DGGITQSPKYLFRKEGQNVTLSCEQNLNHDAMYWYRQDPGQGLRLIYYSQIVNDFQKGDIAEGYSVSREKKESFPLTVTSAQKNPTAFYLCASSLGDYGNTIYFGEGSWLTVV.

The J gene is TRBJ2-3, the V gene TRBV5-6; 7 positions match TRBD1. V shed 2 bases, J shed 2 bases, and the junction held 2 bases outside the gene matches. The V gene's germline CDR1 is SGHDT and CDR2 YYEEEE. The CDR3 contains 14 residues. Here the CDR3 DNA reads TGTGCCAGCAGCTTTGGGACAGCCACAGATACGCAGTATTTT. It specifies CASSFGTATDTQYF.

The rearrangement links TRBV28 to TRBJ2-7; a possible D gene is TRBD1 (6 bases). CDR1 and CDR2 (germline): MDHEN, SYDVKM. V was pared by 7 bases and J by 5 bases, with 21 bases between. The CDR3 extends over 15 amino acids. CDR3 sequence reads: CASTASDRPYDEQYF. The CDR3 DNA is TGTGCCAGCACCGCAAGCGACAGGCCCTACGACGAGCAGTACTTC.